The 18 T cell receptor beta chains below were found in one sample sequenced in a study of blood T cell repertoires in COVID-19. Sequenced by immunoSEQ multiplex PCR; TCRdb stores in-frame clones only, minus some. In the table there are under 300,000 clones, around 92% of which are singletons. The sample consisted of PBMCs or T cells enriched from blood (not recorded which). The receptors derive from a woman in her fifties or sixties who had recovered from COVID-19.

This clone was counted once. Other DNA sequences in the same sample also yield this CDR3. The CDR3 sequence is CASSLRGDQPQHF. Here the CDR3 DNA reads TGCGCCAGCAGCTTGCGCGGCGATCAGCCCCAGCATTTT. The chain couples TRBV5-1 to TRBJ1-5; D call uncertain. The V gene's germline CDR1 is SGHRS and CDR2 YFSETQ. This CDR3 contains 13 residues. V dropped 1 base and J dropped 5 bases, with 7 bases sitting between them.

V and J are TRBV6-5 and TRBJ2-7, with TRBD2 matching over 8 bases. This CDR3 has 13 amino acids. V dropped 8 bases and J dropped 4; count of bases not matched to a gene: 7. Germline CDR1 MNHEY, CDR2 SVGAGI. The CDR3 protein is CASGTSRTYEQYF. The CDR3 nucleotides are TGTGCCAGCGGGACTAGTCGGACTTACGAGCAGTACTTC.

V and J are TRBV2 and TRBJ2-4, with TRBD1 matching 7 bases. The junction had 13 bases not matched to a gene; V was cut back by 7 bases and J by 10 bases. CDR3 length: 14 residues. The germline CDR1 and CDR2 sequences are SNHLY and FYNNEI. The CDR3, as DNA: TGTGCCAGCAATTGGGGACAGTCTATGAAGATTCAGTACTTC. Its translation: CASNWGQSMKIQYF.

This chain uses TRBV5-1 with TRBJ2-2, with D tentatively TRBD1 (5 bases). Germline-derived CDR1 and CDR2 are SGHRS and YFSETQ. This CDR3 comprises 14 residues. V lost 4 bases to trimming and J lost 0 bases, with 7 bases between them. The CDR3 sequence is CASSQTANTGELFF. The CDR3 DNA sequence: TGCGCCAGCAGCCAGACAGCGAACACCGGGGAGCTGTTTTTT.

The CDR3 DNA reads TGTGCCAGCAGCCGGGGCGGGGGTGAAAAACTGTTTTTT. Translating it yields CASSRGGGEKLFF. The chain joins TRBV5-4 to TRBJ1-4, with D tentatively TRBD1 (5 bases). CDR1 and CDR2 from the germline V gene are SGHNT and YYREEE (reference sequence). The CDR3 is 13 amino acids. Trimming removed 4 bases at V and 7 bases at J, with 11 bases between.

V usage is TRBV11-2 and J usage is TRBJ2-1, with 12 bases aligning to TRBD2. The CDR3 length is 16 residues. Germline CDR1 and CDR2: SGHAT and FQNNGV. V lost 4 bases and J lost 7; bases outside the gene matches: 8. CDR3 in DNA: TGTGCCAGCAGCTCGAGACTAGCGGGAGTCTGGAATGAGCAGTTCTTC. Residues: CASSSRLAGVWNEQFF.

This clone was seen only a few times. The chain employs TRBV12-3 or TRBV12-4 and TRBJ2-2; tentative D call: TRBD2 (5 bases). This CDR3 has 13 amino acids. The ends were cut back, 5 bases at V and 5 bases at J, with 9 bases in the middle. DNA for the CDR3: TGTGCCAGCAGTGTCCTAGCTACCGGGGAGCTGTTTTTT. It is translated as CASSVLATGELFF.

The chain is built from TRBV5-1 and TRBJ2-2, with 9 positions matching TRBD2. The V segment lost 4 bases and the J segment 1 base; nucleotides outside the gene matches: 5. From germline, CDR1 is SGHRS and CDR2 YFSETQ. The CDR3 consists of 16 residues. CDR3 amino acids: CASSLAGGQNTGELFF. The DNA of the CDR3 is TGCGCCAGCAGCCTGGCGGGGGGGCAGAACACCGGGGAGCTGTTTTTT.

The V call is TRBV5-4, the J call TRBJ1-1; perhaps TRBD1 as D (6 bases). V gave up 3 bases and J gave up 6 bases, with 15 bases separating them. Germline V CDR1 and CDR2: SGHNT, YYREEE (reference sequence). This CDR3 is built from 14 residues. CDR3 sequence reads: CASSYGGAVPEAFF. The CDR3 DNA reads as TGTGCCAGCAGCTATGGGGGGGCGGTCCCTGAAGCTTTCTTT.

This sequence joins TRBV5-1 and TRBJ2-1; 7 bases map to TRBD2. There are 11 residues in the CDR3. Germline V lookup: CDR1 SGHRS, CDR2 YFSETQ. V shed 2 bases and J 16 bases; nucleotides not matched to a gene: 6. CDR3: CASSFGTIKFF. CDR3 nucleotides: TGCGCCAGCAGCTTCGGGACTATAAAATTCTTC.

The genes are TRBV11-2 and TRBJ2-1; weak D call: TRBD1 (5 bases). The germline V gene has CDR1 SGHAT and CDR2 FQNNGV. This CDR3 comprises 12 residues. The V end was cut by 0 bases, the J end by 15 bases, with 12 bases between. The CDR3 here is CASSLDQGTLFF. CDR3 nucleotides: TGTGCCAGCAGCTTAGACCAGGGAACGTTGTTCTTC.

This chain uses TRBV4-1 with TRBJ2-3, with D possibly being TRBD2 (6 bases). CDR1 and CDR2 (germline): MGHRA, YSYEKL. V lost 0 bases to trimming and J lost 2 bases, with 12 bases between them. The CDR3 runs to 16 residues. CDR3: CASSQDGGSNTDTQYF. In DNA, the CDR3 is TGCGCCAGCAGCCAAGATGGGGGGAGTAACACAGATACGCAGTATTTT.

This clone was picked up one time. The chain recombines TRBV30 with TRBJ1-2; D unresolved. Germline V CDR1 and CDR2: GTSNPN, SVGIG (reference sequence). V gave up 1 base and J gave up 8 bases, with 8 bases separating them. There are 11 residues in the CDR3. The CDR3 loop is CAWSARVGYTF. In DNA, the CDR3 is TGTGCCTGGAGTGCGAGAGTGGGCTACACCTTC.

This clone was recorded once. The gene calls are TRBV6-5 and TRBJ1-6; TRBD1 is a possible D gene (6 bases). Germline V gene data show CDR1 as MNHEY and CDR2 as SVGAGI. CDR3 length: 12 amino acids. The germline V and J ends were trimmed by 7 bases and 10 bases, with 11 bases remaining between them. The CDR3 sequence is CASTSRGSPLHF. CDR3 in DNA: TGTGCCAGCACGTCCAGGGGATCACCCCTCCACTTT.

This rearrangement joins TRBV25-1 to TRBJ2-1; 7 nucleotides agree with TRBD2. CDR3 length: 14 amino acids. Germline CDR1 reads MGHDK; CDR2 reads SYGVNS. V lost 4 bases and J lost 2; bases outside the gene matches: 2. CDR3 sequence: CASSVAGAYNEQFF. CDR3 sequence (DNA): TGTGCCAGCAGTGTGGCGGGAGCCTACAATGAGCAGTTCTTC.

The chain recombines TRBV10-3 with TRBJ2-1; TRBD2 matches at 8 bases. After removal of 3 bases from V and 7 bases from J, the junction contained 5 bases not matched to a gene. This CDR3 region has 14 residues. Per the germline V gene, CDR1 is ENHRY and CDR2 is SYGVKD. CDR3 DNA sequence: TGTGCCATCAGTGATCCCGGGACTAGGAATGAGCAGTTCTTC. It encodes CAISDPGTRNEQFF.

Ten or more counts support this clone. The same CDR3 can be traced to other DNA sequences in this sample. V gene TRBV5-1 combines with J gene TRBJ2-7, with a possible D match to TRBD2 (5 bases). The CDR3 has 15 residues. The V gene's germline CDR1 is SGHRS and CDR2 YFSETQ. Trimming took 1 base from V and 0 from J, leaving 11 bases between them. The CDR3 here is CASSLRAGPSYEQYF. DNA for the CDR3: TGCGCCAGCAGCTTGAGGGCGGGTCCCTCCTACGAGCAGTACTTC.

CDR3 residues: CASSAQEGRSEAFF. CDR3 bases: TGTGCCAGCAGCGCCCAGGAGGGGAGGTCTGAAGCTTTCTTT. The gene calls are TRBV21-1 and TRBJ1-1. TRBV21-1 is described as a pseudogene. The CDR3 covers 14 residues.